The clone carrying this TCR beta chain was recorded a few times. Antigen unknown. These data are taken from a study of naive and memory T cell subsets. The germline gives CDR1 MNHEY, CDR2 SVGEGT. V lost 1 base to trimming and J lost 7 bases; unmatched junction nucleotides: 11. This CDR3 contains 16 residues. Study-level results: Findings for naive and memory subsets could not be checked against ground truth.

Two oligonucleotides, mixed equimolar, formed the beta constant-region primer covering TRBC1 and TRBC2. TCRdb re-called the UMI-ligation and nested PCR reads through MiXCR, storing one row per CDR3 protein. Among about 85,000 distinct CDR3 sequences, about an eighth were seen once, and the ten largest hold 0.9% to 0.95%. The chain joins TRBV6-2 or TRBV6-3 to TRBJ1-1; 8 bases match TRBD1. The clonotype originates from a human donor in good health. The sequencing sample was made of central memory CD4+ T cells from blood. The CDR3 coding sequence is TGTGCCAGCAGTTACTACGGACAGGGAAAGGGTAATGAAGCTTTCTTT. This encodes CASSYYGQGKGNEAFF.